The T cell receptor beta chain under discussion was sequenced for a study of human CD8 memory T cell subsets. Libraries for TCR beta were constructed using UMI-labeled 5' RACE. After re-calling the 5' RACE reads, TCRdb lists one entry per CDR3 protein, DNA absent. Recorded here are several thousand distinct CDR3 sequences; the top ten clones represent around a quarter. The CDR3 totals 16 residues. Germline CDR1 is SNHLY and CDR2 is FYNNEI. The V and J genes are TRBV2 and TRBJ2-5; TCRdb's assignment of TRBD2 cannot be checked, as there is no DNA. This sequence originates from a human donor in good health. The specimen was CD8+ T cells from PBMCs. The CDR3 region is CASSEKGLAGGETQYF.